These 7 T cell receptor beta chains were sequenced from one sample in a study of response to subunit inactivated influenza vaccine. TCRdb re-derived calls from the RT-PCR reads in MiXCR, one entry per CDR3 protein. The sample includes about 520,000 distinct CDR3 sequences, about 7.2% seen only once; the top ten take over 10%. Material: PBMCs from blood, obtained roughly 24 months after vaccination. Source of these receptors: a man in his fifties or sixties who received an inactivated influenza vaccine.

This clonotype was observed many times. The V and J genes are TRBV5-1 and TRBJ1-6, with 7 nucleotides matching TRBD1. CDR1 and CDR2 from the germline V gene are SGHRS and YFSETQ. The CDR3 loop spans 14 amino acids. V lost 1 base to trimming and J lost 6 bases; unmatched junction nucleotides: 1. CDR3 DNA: TGCGCCAGCAGCTTGTCAGGGGGTAATTCACCCCTCCACTTT. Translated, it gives CASSLSGGNSPLHF.

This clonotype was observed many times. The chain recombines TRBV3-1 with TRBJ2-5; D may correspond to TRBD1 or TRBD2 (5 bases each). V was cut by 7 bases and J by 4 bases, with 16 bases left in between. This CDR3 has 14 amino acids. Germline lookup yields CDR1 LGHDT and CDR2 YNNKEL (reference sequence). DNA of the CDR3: TGTGCCAGCACACGCGGAGAGGGGCGAGAGACCCAGTACTTC. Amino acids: CASTRGEGRETQYF.

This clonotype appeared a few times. Written as DNA, the CDR3 is TGCGCCAGCAGCCAAGAGGCAGGGCGGGCAAGCACCGGGGAGCTGTTTTTT. Its translation: CASSQEAGRASTGELFF. V gene TRBV4-3 combines with J gene TRBJ2-2, with D possibly called TRBD1 or TRBD2 (5 bases each). The CDR3 length is 17 residues. V lost 0 bases and J 4 bases, leaving 15 bases between the germline ends. Germline lookup yields CDR1 LGHNA and CDR2 YSLEER.

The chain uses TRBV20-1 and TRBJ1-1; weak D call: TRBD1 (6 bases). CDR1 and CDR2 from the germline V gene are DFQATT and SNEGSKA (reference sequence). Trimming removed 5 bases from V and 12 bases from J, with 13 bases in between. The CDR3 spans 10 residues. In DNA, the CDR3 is TGCAGTGCTGAGAACAGGGTAACTTTCTTT. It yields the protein CSAENRVTFF.

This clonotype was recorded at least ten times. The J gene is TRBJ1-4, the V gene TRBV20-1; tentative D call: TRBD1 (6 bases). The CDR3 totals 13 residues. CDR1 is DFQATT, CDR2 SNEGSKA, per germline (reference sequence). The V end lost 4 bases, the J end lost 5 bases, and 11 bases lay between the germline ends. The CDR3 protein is CSAIGQTNEKLFF. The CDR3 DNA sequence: TGCAGTGCTATCGGACAGACAAATGAAAAACTGTTTTTT.

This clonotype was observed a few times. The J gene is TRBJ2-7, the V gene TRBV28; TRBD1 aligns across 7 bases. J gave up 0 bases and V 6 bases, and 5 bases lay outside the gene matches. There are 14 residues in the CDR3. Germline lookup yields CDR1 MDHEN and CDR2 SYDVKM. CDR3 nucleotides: TGTGCCAGCAGAAACAGGGGCCCCTCCTACGAGCAGTACTTC. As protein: CASRNRGPSYEQYF.

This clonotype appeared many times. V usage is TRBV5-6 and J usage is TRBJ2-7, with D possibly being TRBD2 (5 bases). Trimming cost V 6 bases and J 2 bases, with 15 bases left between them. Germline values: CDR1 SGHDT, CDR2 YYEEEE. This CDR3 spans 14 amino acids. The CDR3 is CASTAGGSPYEQYF. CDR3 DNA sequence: TGTGCCAGCACGGCTGGAGGCTCACCCTACGAGCAGTACTTC.